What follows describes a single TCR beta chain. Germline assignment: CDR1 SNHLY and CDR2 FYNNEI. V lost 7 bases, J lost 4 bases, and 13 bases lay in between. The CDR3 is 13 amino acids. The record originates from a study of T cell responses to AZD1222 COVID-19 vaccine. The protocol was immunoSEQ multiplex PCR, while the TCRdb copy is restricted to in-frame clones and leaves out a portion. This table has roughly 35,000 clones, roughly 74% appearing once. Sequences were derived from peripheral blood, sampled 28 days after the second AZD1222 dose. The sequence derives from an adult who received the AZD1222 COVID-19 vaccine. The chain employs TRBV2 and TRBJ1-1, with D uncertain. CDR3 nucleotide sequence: TGTGCCAGCAAGACCCAATGGAGCACTGAAGCTTTCTTT. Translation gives CASKTQWSTEAFF.